Listed here are 12 T cell receptor beta chains from one sample, sequenced in a study of T cells expressing NK-cell markers. From its re-call of the 5' RACE reads, TCRdb lists each CDR3 protein once, without DNA. The sample has over 120,000 distinct CDR3 sequences, and its top ten clones hold 12%. Sequences were obtained from blood T cells: a sorted CD56 or NKG2C T cell subset, CD4+ or CD8+ T cells, or bulk PBMC T cells (not recorded which). The receptors were gathered from a man younger than 30 in good health.

V usage is TRBV15 and J usage is TRBJ2-7; TCRdb indicates TRBD1, and absent DNA this call remains unverified. The length of the CDR3 is 17 residues. Germline V gene data show CDR1 as LNHNV and CDR2 as YYDKDF (reference sequence). CDR3 residues: CATSRVPRDSRGNEQYF.

The V call is TRBV15, the J call TRBJ2-7; TCRdb calls TRBD2, which cannot be checked without DNA. The CDR3 loop spans 15 amino acids. The germline gives CDR1 LNHNV, CDR2 YYDKDF (reference sequence). CDR3: CATSRGASGLHEQYF. Drawing the rest from reference TRBV15 and TRBJ2-7, the complete variable domain is DAMVIQNPRYQVTQFGKPVTLSCSQTLNHNVMYWYQQKSSQAPKLLFHYYDKDFNNEADTPDNFQSRRPNTSFCFLDIRSPGLGDTAMYLCATSRGASGLHEQYFGPGTRLTVT.

The J gene is TRBJ1-1, the V gene TRBV19. The CDR3 runs 13 residues. CDR1 is LNHDA, CDR2 SQIVND, per germline (reference sequence). CDR3 in amino acids: CASRRDREAEAFF.

V usage is TRBV6-1 and J usage is TRBJ2-1; TCRdb gives TRBD1 as the D gene, but with no DNA this cannot be confirmed. Germline loops: CDR1 MNHNS, CDR2 SASEGT. The CDR3 contains 13 residues. The CDR3 sequence: CASRGLGSPEQFF.

The rearrangement uses TRBV4-1 and TRBJ2-1; TCRdb's D call, TRBD2, is unchecked because there is no DNA. In germline, CDR1 is MGHRA, CDR2 YSYEKL. This CDR3 has 14 residues. The CDR3 protein is CASSQTSGTSEQFF.

The chain is built from TRBV29-1 and TRBJ2-1; the D call from TCRdb, TRBD1, cannot be confirmed without DNA. CDR1 and CDR2 (germline): SQVTM, ANQGSEA. The CDR3 is 12 amino acids. CDR3 amino acids: CSERQGYNEQFF.

The chain recombines TRBV4-2 with TRBJ2-5; the D call from TCRdb, TRBD1, cannot be confirmed without DNA. The CDR3 runs 18 residues. Germline CDR1 reads LGHNA; CDR2 reads YNFKEQ. CDR3 protein: CASSLIVNPPDRLWTQYF.

This chain connects TRBV5-1 to TRBJ2-1; TCRdb's D call, TRBD2, is unchecked because there is no DNA. This CDR3 has 13 residues. CDR1 SGHRS and CDR2 YFSETQ come from the germline V gene. The CDR3 is CASSLGDQHEQFF.

The rearrangement uses TRBV25-1 and TRBJ2-2; there is no DNA to check the TCRdb D call of TRBD1. The CDR3 spans 17 residues. Per the germline V gene, CDR1 is MGHDK and CDR2 is SYGVNS. Here the CDR3 reads CASSDFYGTANTGELFF.

The rearrangement uses TRBV19 and TRBJ2-3. The CDR3 contains 14 residues. Germline V gene sequence: CDR1 LNHDA, CDR2 SQIVND (reference sequence). CDR3 region: CASSIAGTTDTQYF.

This rearrangement joins TRBV19 to TRBJ2-3; without DNA, the TCRdb call of TRBD1 cannot be checked. Per germline, CDR1 LNHDA and CDR2 SQIVND (reference sequence). This CDR3 spans 12 amino acids. Here the CDR3 reads CATGPPTDTQYF.

V and J are TRBV4-3 and TRBJ2-1; the D call from TCRdb, TRBD1, cannot be confirmed without DNA. CDR3 length: 14 amino acids. CDR1 is LGHNA and CDR2 is YSLEER in the germline V gene. CDR3 protein: CASSQRGQSNEQFF.